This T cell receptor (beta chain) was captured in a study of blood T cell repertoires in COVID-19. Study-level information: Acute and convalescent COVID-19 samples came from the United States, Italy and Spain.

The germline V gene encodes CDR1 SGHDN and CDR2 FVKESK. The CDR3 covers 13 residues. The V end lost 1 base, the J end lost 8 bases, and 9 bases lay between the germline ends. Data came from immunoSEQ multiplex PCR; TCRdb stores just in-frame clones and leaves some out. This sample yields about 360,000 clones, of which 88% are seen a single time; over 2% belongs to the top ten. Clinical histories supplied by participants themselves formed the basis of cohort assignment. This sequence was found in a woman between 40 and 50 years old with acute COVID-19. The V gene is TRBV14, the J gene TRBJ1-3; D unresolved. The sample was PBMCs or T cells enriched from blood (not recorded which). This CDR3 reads CASSQVTRDTIYF. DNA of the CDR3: TGTGCCAGCAGCCAAGTAACGAGGGACACCATATATTTT.